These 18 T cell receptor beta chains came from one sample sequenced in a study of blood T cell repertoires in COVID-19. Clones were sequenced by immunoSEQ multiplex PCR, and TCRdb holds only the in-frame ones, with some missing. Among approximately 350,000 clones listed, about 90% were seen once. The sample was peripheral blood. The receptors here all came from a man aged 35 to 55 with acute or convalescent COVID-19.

The CDR3 DNA follows: TGTGCCACCAGTGATTTACTCGGGGGGAAGAATAATTCACCCCTCCACTTT. Its translation: CATSDLLGGKNNSPLHF. The V gene is TRBV24-1, the J gene TRBJ1-6, with a possible D match to TRBD1 (5 bases). There are 17 residues in the CDR3. Trimming pared 1 base from V and 5 bases from J, leaving 14 bases between. The germline V gene encodes CDR1 KGHDR and CDR2 SFDVKD.

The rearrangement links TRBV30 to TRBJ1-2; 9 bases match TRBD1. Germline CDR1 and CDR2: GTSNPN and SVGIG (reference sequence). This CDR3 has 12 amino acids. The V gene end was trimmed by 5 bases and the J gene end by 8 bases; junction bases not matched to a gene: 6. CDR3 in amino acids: CAWQGTGLGYTF. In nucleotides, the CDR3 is TGTGCCTGGCAGGGGACAGGGCTCGGCTACACCTTC. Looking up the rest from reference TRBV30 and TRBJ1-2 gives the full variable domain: SQTIHQWPATLVQPVGSPLSLECTVEGTSNPNLYWYRQAAGRGLQLLFYSVGIGQISSEVPQNLSASRPQDRQFILSSKKLLLSDSGFYLCAWQGTGLGYTFGSGTRLTVV.

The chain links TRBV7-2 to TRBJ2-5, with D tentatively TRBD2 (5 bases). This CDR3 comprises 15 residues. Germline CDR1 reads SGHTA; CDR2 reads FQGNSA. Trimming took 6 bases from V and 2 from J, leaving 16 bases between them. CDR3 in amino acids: CASRLEGIVQETQYF. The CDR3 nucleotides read TGTGCCAGCAGACTCGAGGGTATAGTACAAGAGACCCAGTACTTC.

CDR3 DNA sequence: TGTGCCAGCAGTCGACCCTCTCAGGGGGCAGGAAGATACGAGCAGTACTTC. It translates to CASSRPSQGAGRYEQYF. The chain recombines TRBV28 with TRBJ2-7; the match to TRBD1 covers 8 bases. This CDR3 contains 17 residues. V trimming: 5 bases; J trimming: 4 bases; junction bases outside the gene matches: 16. Germline V gene sequence: CDR1 MDHEN, CDR2 SYDVKM.

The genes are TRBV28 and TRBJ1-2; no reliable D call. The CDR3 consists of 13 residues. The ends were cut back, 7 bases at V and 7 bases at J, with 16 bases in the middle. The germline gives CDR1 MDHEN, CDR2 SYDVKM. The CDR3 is CASILRRGFGYTF. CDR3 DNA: TGTGCCAGCATCCTAAGGAGAGGCTTTGGCTACACCTTC.

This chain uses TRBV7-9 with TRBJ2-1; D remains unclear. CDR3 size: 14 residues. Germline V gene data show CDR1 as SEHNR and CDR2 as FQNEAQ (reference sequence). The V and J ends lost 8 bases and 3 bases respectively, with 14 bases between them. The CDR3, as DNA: TGTGCCAGCTCAGCTAGTATCCACTACAATGAGCAGTTCTTC. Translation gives CASSASIHYNEQFF.

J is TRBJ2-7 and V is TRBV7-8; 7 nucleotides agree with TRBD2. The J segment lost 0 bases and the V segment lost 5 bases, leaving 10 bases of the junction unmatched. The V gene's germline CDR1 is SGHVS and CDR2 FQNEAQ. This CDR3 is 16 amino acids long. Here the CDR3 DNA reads TGTGCCAGCAGCCTCCGGGACTACCCGAGCTCCTACGAGCAGTACTTC. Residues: CASSLRDYPSSYEQYF.

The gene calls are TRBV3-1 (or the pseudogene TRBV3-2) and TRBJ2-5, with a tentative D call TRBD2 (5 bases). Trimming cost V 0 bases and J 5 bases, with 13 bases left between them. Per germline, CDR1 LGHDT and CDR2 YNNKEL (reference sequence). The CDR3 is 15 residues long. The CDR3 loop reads CASSQDAASYETQYF. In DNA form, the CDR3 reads TGTGCCAGCAGCCAAGATGCGGCTAGCTATGAGACCCAGTACTTC.

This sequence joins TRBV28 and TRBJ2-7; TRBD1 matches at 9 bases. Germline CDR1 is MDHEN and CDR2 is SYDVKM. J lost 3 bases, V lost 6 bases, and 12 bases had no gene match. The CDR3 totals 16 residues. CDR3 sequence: CASRTLKTGGSYEQYF. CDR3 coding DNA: TGTGCCAGCAGGACCTTAAAGACAGGGGGTAGCTACGAGCAGTACTTC. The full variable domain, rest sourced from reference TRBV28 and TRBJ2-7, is DVKVTQSSRYLVKRTGEKVFLECVQDMDHENMFWYRQDPGLGLRLIYFSYDVKMKEKGDIPEGYSVSREKKERFSLILESASTNQTSMYLCASRTLKTGGSYEQYFGPGTRLTVT.

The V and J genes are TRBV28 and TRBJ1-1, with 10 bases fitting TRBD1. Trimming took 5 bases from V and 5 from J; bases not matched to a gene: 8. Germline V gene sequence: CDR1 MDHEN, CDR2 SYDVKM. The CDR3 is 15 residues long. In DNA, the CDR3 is TGTGCCAGCAGTCCCCAGGGACAGGGGAAAACTGAAGCTTTCTTT. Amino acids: CASSPQGQGKTEAFF.

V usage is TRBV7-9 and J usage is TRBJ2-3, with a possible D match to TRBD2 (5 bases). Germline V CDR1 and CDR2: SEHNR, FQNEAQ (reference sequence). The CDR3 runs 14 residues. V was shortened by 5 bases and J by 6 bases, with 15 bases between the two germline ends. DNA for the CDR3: TGTGCCAGCAGCCGCCGACCCGGCGGGGATACGCAGTATTTT. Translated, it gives CASSRRPGGDTQYF.

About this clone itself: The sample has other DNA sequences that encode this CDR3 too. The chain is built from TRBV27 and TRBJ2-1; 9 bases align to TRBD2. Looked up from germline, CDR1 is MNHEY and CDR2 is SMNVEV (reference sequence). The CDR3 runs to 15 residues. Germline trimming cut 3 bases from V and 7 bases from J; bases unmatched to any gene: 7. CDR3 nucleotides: TGTGCCAGCAGTTTCCCGGGACTAGCCGGGAATGAGCAGTTCTTC. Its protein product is CASSFPGLAGNEQFF.

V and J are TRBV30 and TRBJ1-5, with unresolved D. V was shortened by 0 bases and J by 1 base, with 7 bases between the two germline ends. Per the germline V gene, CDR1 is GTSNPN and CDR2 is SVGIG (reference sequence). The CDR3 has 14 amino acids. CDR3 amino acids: CAWSVSLSNQPQHF. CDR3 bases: TGTGCCTGGAGTGTAAGCCTGAGCAATCAGCCCCAGCATTTT.

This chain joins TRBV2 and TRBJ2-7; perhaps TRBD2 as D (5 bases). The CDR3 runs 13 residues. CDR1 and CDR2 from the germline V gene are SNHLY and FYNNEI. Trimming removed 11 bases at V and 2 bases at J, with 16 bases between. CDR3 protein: CAAQRRQPYEQYF. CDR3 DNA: TGTGCCGCCCAACGGAGGCAGCCCTACGAGCAGTACTTC.

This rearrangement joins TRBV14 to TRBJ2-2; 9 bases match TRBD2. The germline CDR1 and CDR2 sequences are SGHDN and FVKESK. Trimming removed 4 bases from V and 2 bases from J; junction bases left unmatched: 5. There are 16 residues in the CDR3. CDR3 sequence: CASSRSGGINTGELFF. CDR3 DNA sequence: TGTGCCAGCAGCCGGAGCGGGGGGATAAACACCGGGGAGCTGTTTTTT.

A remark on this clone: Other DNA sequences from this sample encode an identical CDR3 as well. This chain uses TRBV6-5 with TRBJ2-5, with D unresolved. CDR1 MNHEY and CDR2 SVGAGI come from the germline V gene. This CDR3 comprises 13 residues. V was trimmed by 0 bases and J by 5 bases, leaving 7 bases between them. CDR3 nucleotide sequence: TGTGCCAGCAGTTACTCGTTACGGGAGACCCAGTACTTC. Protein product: CASSYSLRETQYF.

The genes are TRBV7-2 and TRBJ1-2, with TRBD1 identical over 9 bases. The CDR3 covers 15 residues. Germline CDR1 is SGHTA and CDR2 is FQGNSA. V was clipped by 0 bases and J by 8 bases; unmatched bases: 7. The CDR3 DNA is TGTGCCAGCAGCTTAGCTCGGGACAGGGTGCGGGGCTACACCTTC. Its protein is CASSLARDRVRGYTF.

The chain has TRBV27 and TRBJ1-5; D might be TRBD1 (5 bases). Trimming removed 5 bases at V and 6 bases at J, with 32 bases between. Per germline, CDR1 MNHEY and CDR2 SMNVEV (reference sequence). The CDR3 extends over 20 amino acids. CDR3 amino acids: CASSLKSWPTAPGVGQPQHF. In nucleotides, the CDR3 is TGTGCCAGCAGTCTAAAGAGTTGGCCTACGGCTCCGGGGGTGGGTCAGCCCCAGCATTTT.